This entry lists 24 T cell receptor beta chains sequenced from one sample in a study of cytomegalovirus exposure and HLA in healthy donors (dated by TCRdb to 2017 to 2019). The library came from the immunoSEQ multiplex PCR assay. For the multiplex PCR, a mixture combining 60 forward primers for TCR Vbeta segments and 13 reverse primers for TCR Jbeta segments was used. In its TCRdb copy, this immuneACCESS table keeps in-frame sequences only and misses some clones. Where compared with another copy, unresolved V genes explain less than half of these, and the others have no known cause. This sample gives some 180,000 clones in total; roughly 79% of them show up just once. Roughly 2% of the sample is in the top ten clones. Sequences were obtained from PBMCs. All receptors come from a man aged 30 to 39 in good health and CMV-seronegative.

The chain employs TRBV11-2 and TRBJ2-1, with a weak D call TRBD1 (5 bases). The CDR3 is 16 amino acids. Trimming cost V 0 bases and J 8 bases, with 17 bases left between them. CDR1 SGHAT and CDR2 FQNNGV come from the germline V gene. CDR3 nucleotide sequence: TGTGCCAGCAGCTTAGAAGCCAGCAGGGTATTCGATGAGCAGTTCTTC. Its protein product is CASSLEASRVFDEQFF. Using reference TRBV11-2 and TRBJ2-1 for the parts outside the CDR3, the full variable domain is EAGVAQSPRYKIIEKRQSVAFWCNPISGHATLYWYQQILGQGPKLLIQFQNNGVVDDSQLPKDRFSAERLKGVDSTLKIQPAKLEDSAVYLCASSLEASRVFDEQFFGPGTRLTVL.

The rearrangement links TRBV7-7 to TRBJ2-2, with D perhaps matching TRBD1 (6 bases). CDR1 SSHAT and CDR2 FNYEAQ come from the germline V gene (reference sequence). This CDR3 comprises 15 residues. V was pared by 1 base and J by 5 bases, with 11 bases between. CDR3 nucleotide sequence: TGTGCCAGCAGCTTAGTGGAGACAGGAACCGGGGAGCTGTTTTTT. This sequence encodes CASSLVETGTGELFF.

In this sample, this clone turned up a few times. This sequence joins TRBV7-6 and TRBJ1-5, with D hard to call. Germline CDR1 reads SGHVS; CDR2 reads FNYEAQ. V lost 5 bases and J lost 2, with 16 bases in between. CDR3 length: 16 residues. The CDR3 nucleotides read TGTGCCAGCAGCGCACTCGGCCTCGGGGGCAATCAGCCCCAGCATTTT. This gives the protein CASSALGLGGNQPQHF.

This sequence joins TRBV5-1 and TRBJ2-3; D might be TRBD2 (6 bases). There are 15 residues in the CDR3. V lost 3 bases and J lost 0, with 11 bases in between. Germline CDR1 reads SGHRS; CDR2 reads YFSETQ. The CDR3 loop is CASSSGRQSTDTQYF. The CDR3, as DNA: TGCGCCAGCAGCTCCGGGAGACAGAGCACAGATACGCAGTATTTT.

CDR3 coding DNA: TGCGCCAGCAGCTTGGGGGACAGGGGCTACGAGCAGTACTTC. As protein: CASSLGDRGYEQYF. The chain recombines TRBV5-1 with TRBJ2-7; 10 nucleotides align to TRBD1. J was trimmed by 3 bases and V by 0 bases; bases with no gene match: 0. The CDR3 runs 14 residues. The germline V gene encodes CDR1 SGHRS and CDR2 YFSETQ. The full variable domain, with the rest looked up from reference TRBV5-1 and TRBJ2-7, is KAGVTQTPRYLIKTRGQQVTLSCSPISGHRSVSWYQQTPGQGLQFLFEYFSETQRNKGNFPGRFSGRQFSNSRSEMNVSTLELGDSALYLCASSLGDRGYEQYFGPGTRLTVT.

The gene calls are TRBV5-4 and TRBJ2-1; perhaps TRBD2 as D (7 bases). The CDR3 has 14 amino acids. Germline V lookup: CDR1 SGHNT, CDR2 YYREEE (reference sequence). V lost 2 bases to trimming and J lost 12 bases, with 18 bases between them. The CDR3, as DNA: TGTGCCAGCAGCTTACCCTGGGGGGAGGGGGGGCAGTTCTTC. Translation gives CASSLPWGEGGQFF.

The CDR3 loop reads CASSQESGYTDTQYF. The CDR3 DNA sequence: TGTGCCAGCAGCCAAGAGTCCGGGTACACAGATACGCAGTATTTT. J is TRBJ2-3 and V is TRBV7-7; D unresolved. The CDR3 has 15 residues. CDR1 SSHAT and CDR2 FNYEAQ come from the germline V gene (reference sequence). Trimming took 5 bases from V and 2 from J, leaving 14 bases between them.

The V and J genes are TRBV7-8 and TRBJ1-2, with D maybe TRBD1 (6 bases). Trimming left V 5 bases short and J 4 bases short, with 11 bases between. The CDR3 is 13 residues long. Germline V gene data show CDR1 as SGHVS and CDR2 as FQNEAQ. The CDR3 nucleotides are TGTGCCAGCAGCCCACAGGGTCCCTATGGCTACACCTTC. Its protein is CASSPQGPYGYTF. The full variable domain, completed using reference TRBV7-8 and TRBJ1-2, is GAGVSQSPRYKVAKRGQDVALRCDPISGHVSLFWYQQALGQGPEFLTYFQNEAQLDKSGLPSDRFFAERPEGSVSTLKIQRTQQEDSAVYLCASSPQGPYGYTFGSGTRLTVV.

This chain joins TRBV27 and TRBJ2-7; the D gene is possibly TRBD1 (6 bases). The V end lost 2 bases, the J end lost 4 bases, and 12 bases lay between the germline ends. Germline loops: CDR1 MNHEY, CDR2 SMNVEV (reference sequence). CDR3 length equals 14 residues. Here the CDR3 reads CASSLGAGDYEQYF. Here the CDR3 DNA reads TGTGCCAGCAGTTTAGGGGCAGGGGATTACGAGCAGTACTTC.

This clone was observed a few times. The chain joins TRBV7-2 to TRBJ2-4; perhaps TRBD2 as D (5 bases). Trimming removed 5 bases at V and 5 bases at J, with 22 bases between. In germline, CDR1 is SGHTA, CDR2 FQGNSA. The CDR3 is 17 residues long. The CDR3, as DNA: TGTGCCAGCAGCCCCCAGGTGGGCGGAGGTAGCCAAAACATTCAGTACTTC. The encoded protein is CASSPQVGGGSQNIQYF. The entire variable domain, with the rest obtained from reference TRBV7-2 and TRBJ2-4, is as follows: GAGVSQSPSNKVTEKGKDVELRCDPISGHTALYWYRQSLGQGLEFLIYFQGNSAPDKSGLPSDRFSAERTGGSVSTLTIQRTQQEDSAVYLCASSPQVGGGSQNIQYFGAGTRLSVL.

The genes are TRBV27 and TRBJ2-7; TRBD1 matches 11 bases. The junction had 9 bases not matched to a gene; V was cut back by 4 bases and J by 1 base. There are 17 residues in the CDR3. From germline, CDR1 is MNHEY and CDR2 SMNVEV (reference sequence). The CDR3 DNA sequence: TGTGCCAGCAGTTGGGGATCTGGACAGGGGGCTTCCTACGAGCAGTACTTC. Its protein is CASSWGSGQGASYEQYF.

This clone was found once. The rearrangement joins TRBV4-1 to TRBJ2-2; 10 bases agree with TRBD2. After removal of 0 bases from V and 1 base from J, the junction contained 11 bases not matched to a gene. The CDR3 length is 20 residues. From germline, CDR1 is MGHRA and CDR2 YSYEKL. The CDR3 loop is CASSQDSLPVAGGNTGELFF. CDR3 in DNA: TGCGCCAGCAGCCAAGATTCCCTCCCGGTAGCGGGGGGGAACACCGGGGAGCTGTTTTTT.

CDR3 DNA: TGTGCCTGGAGGGGGAGAGCCTACGAGCAGTACTTC. This gives the protein CAWRGRAYEQYF. The rearrangement uses TRBV30 and TRBJ2-7, with a weak D call TRBD2 (5 bases). V was clipped by 3 bases and J by 2 bases, with 8 bases between them. Germline lookup yields CDR1 GTSNPN and CDR2 SVGIG (reference sequence). This CDR3 has 12 residues.

This chain links TRBV19 with TRBJ2-2; 9 bases agree with TRBD2. Germline V gene sequence: CDR1 LNHDA, CDR2 SQIVND (reference sequence). This CDR3 spans 15 amino acids. With V trimmed by 4 bases and J by 4 bases, 4 bases remained unmatched. Here the CDR3 reads CASSSGRAGTGELFF. For the CDR3, the DNA is TGTGCCAGTAGTAGCGGGAGGGCCGGCACCGGGGAGCTGTTTTTT.

The chain recombines TRBV28 with TRBJ2-2; no clear D. Germline V gene lookup returns CDR1 MDHEN and CDR2 SYDVKM. V lost 3 bases and J 6 bases, leaving 5 bases between the germline ends. The CDR3 totals 12 residues. For the CDR3, the DNA is TGTGCCAGCAGTTTGCCGGCCGGGGAGCTGTTTTTT. Its translation: CASSLPAGELFF.

The chain carries TRBV5-1 and TRBJ2-7; TRBD2 might be the D (6 bases). The CDR3 extends over 15 amino acids. In germline, CDR1 is SGHRS, CDR2 YFSETQ. Trimming shortened V by 2 bases and J by 2 bases, and 14 bases separated the two germline ends. The CDR3 loop reads CASSLSPSETYEQYF. The CDR3, as DNA: TGCGCCAGCAGCTTATCTCCTAGCGAAACCTACGAGCAGTACTTC. Drawing the rest from reference TRBV5-1 and TRBJ2-7, the complete variable domain is KAGVTQTPRYLIKTRGQQVTLSCSPISGHRSVSWYQQTPGQGLQFLFEYFSETQRNKGNFPGRFSGRQFSNSRSEMNVSTLELGDSALYLCASSLSPSETYEQYFGPGTRLTVT.

This rearrangement joins TRBV6-1 to TRBJ2-7, with TRBD2 identical over 10 bases. Looked up from germline, CDR1 is MNHNS and CDR2 is SASEGT. The CDR3 has 15 amino acids. J gave up 0 bases and V 8 bases, and 7 bases lay outside the gene matches. The CDR3 region is CASFSSGGSSYEQYF. CDR3 nucleotide sequence: TGTGCCAGCTTTAGTAGCGGGGGGAGCTCCTACGAGCAGTACTTC.

The chain uses TRBV5-1 and TRBJ1-4, with D maybe TRBD1 (5 bases). The V gene's germline CDR1 is SGHRS and CDR2 YFSETQ. V was clipped by 0 bases and J by 8 bases, with 14 bases between them. The CDR3 runs 15 residues. This CDR3 is CASSLDRRPGEKLFF. CDR3 coding DNA: TGCGCCAGCAGCTTGGACAGGCGGCCTGGAGAAAAACTGTTTTTT.

This clone was counted a single time. The rearrangement links TRBV10-1 to TRBJ1-1; TRBD1 matches at 8 bases. Germline V CDR1 and CDR2: WNHNN, SYGVQD (reference sequence). The V gene end was trimmed by 6 bases and the J gene end by 1 base; junction bases not matched to a gene: 4. The CDR3 runs 14 residues. CDR3 sequence: CASRGTGENTEAFF. CDR3 DNA: TGCGCCAGCAGGGGGACAGGAGAGAACACTGAAGCTTTCTTT.

V and J are TRBV18 and TRBJ2-1; unclear D gene. CDR1 and CDR2 (germline): KGHSH, LQKENI. The CDR3 extends over 14 amino acids. The V end was cut by 6 bases, the J end by 0 bases, with 9 bases between. CDR3 sequence reads: CASSQTPSYNEQFF. Written as DNA, the CDR3 is TGTGCCAGCTCGCAGACTCCCTCCTACAATGAGCAGTTCTTC. Variable domain in full (rest from reference TRBV18 and TRBJ2-1): NAGVMQNPRHLVRRRGQEARLRCSPMKGHSHVYWYRQLPEEGLKFMVYLQKENIIDESGMPKERFSAEFPKEGPSILRIQQVVRGDSAAYFCASSQTPSYNEQFFGPGTRLTVL.

The CDR3 DNA sequence: TGTGCCAGCAGTCCCGGGAGGGAGAGGGACGAGCAGTACTTC. Its translation is CASSPGRERDEQYF. The rearrangement uses TRBV2 and TRBJ2-7; 8 bases match TRBD2. Germline V gene sequence: CDR1 SNHLY, CDR2 FYNNEI. This CDR3 spans 14 amino acids. With 5 bases clipped from V and 5 bases from J, the junction kept 8 bases outside the gene matches.

The V gene is TRBV10-1, the J gene TRBJ2-6; 11 positions match TRBD1. This CDR3 has 18 residues. With 3 bases clipped from V and 1 base from J, the junction kept 5 bases outside the gene matches. Germline CDR1 WNHNN, CDR2 SYGVQD (reference sequence). CDR3 in DNA: TGCGCCAGCAGTGATACCGGGACAGGGGGTTCTGGGGCCAACGTCCTGACTTTC. It is translated as CASSDTGTGGSGANVLTF.

The rearrangement links TRBV28 to TRBJ2-1; 8 bases map to TRBD2. After removal of 6 bases from V and 1 base from J, the junction contained 8 bases not matched to a gene. Germline CDR1 MDHEN, CDR2 SYDVKM. The CDR3 totals 16 residues. The CDR3 DNA follows: TGTGCCAGCAGGAGCAAGCGGGAGATATCCTACAATGAGCAGTTCTTC. Its translation: CASRSKREISYNEQFF. Looking up the rest from reference TRBV28 and TRBJ2-1 gives the full variable domain: DVKVTQSSRYLVKRTGEKVFLECVQDMDHENMFWYRQDPGLGLRLIYFSYDVKMKEKGDIPEGYSVSREKKERFSLILESASTNQTSMYLCASRSKREISYNEQFFGPGTRLTVL.

The CDR3 bases are TGCGCCAGCAGCTTGGGCAGGGCGCGCTCCTACGAGCAGTACTTC. It yields the protein CASSLGRARSYEQYF. The chain is built from TRBV5-1 and TRBJ2-7, with D perhaps matching TRBD1 (5 bases). The CDR3 consists of 15 residues. The germline V and J ends were trimmed by 0 bases and 0 bases, with 10 bases remaining between them. Germline loops: CDR1 SGHRS, CDR2 YFSETQ.